This T cell receptor beta chain is drawn from a study of response to subunit inactivated influenza vaccine. General study points: Authors suggested each seasonal flu vaccination may recruit only limited numbers of new T cells.

TCRdb reprocessed the RT-PCR reads with MiXCR, giving one entry per CDR3 protein. Of some 640,000 distinct CDR3 sequences in the sample, about 15% were seen once. Points on this clonotype: Its antigen is undetermined.

V was cut by 3 bases and J by 3 bases, with 11 bases left in between. In germline, CDR1 is GTSNPN, CDR2 SVGIG (reference sequence). CDR3 size: 14 residues. V and J are TRBV30 and TRBJ2-2, with D possibly being TRBD2 (6 bases). Sequenced here: PBMCs from blood, sampled 14 days before vaccination. This receptor was identified in a man between 45 and 60 years old who received an inactivated influenza vaccine. The CDR3 sequence: CAWSDAGYTGELFF. CDR3 nucleotide sequence: TGTGCCTGGAGCGATGCGGGATACACCGGGGAGCTGTTTTTT.